Below are 26 T cell receptor beta chains sequenced from a single sample in a study of T cell responses to AZD1222 COVID-19 vaccine. Profiling relied on immunoSEQ multiplex PCR, and the TCRdb table lists in-frame clones only, not all of them. The sample holds around 100,000 clones, around 87% seen once. The sample consisted of peripheral blood, taken 28 days after the second AZD1222 dose. Receptors were obtained from an adult who received the AZD1222 COVID-19 vaccine.

The V and J genes are TRBV4-3 and TRBJ2-7, with 9 bases lining up with TRBD1. V shed 4 bases and J 5 bases; nucleotides not matched to a gene: 3. This CDR3 spans 13 amino acids. Germline V gene data show CDR1 as LGHNA and CDR2 as YSLEER. CDR3 sequence reads: CASSLGQGNEQYF. DNA for the CDR3: TGCGCCAGCAGCCTAGGACAGGGGAACGAGCAGTACTTC.

The chain employs TRBV7-3 and TRBJ2-1; D may be TRBD1 (6 bases). This CDR3 comprises 12 residues. Germline values: CDR1 SGHTA, CDR2 FQGTGA. Trimming cost V 4 bases and J 8 bases, with 9 bases left between them. The DNA of the CDR3 is TGTGCCAGCAGCTATGCAGGGGATGAGCAGTTCTTC. This gives the protein CASSYAGDEQFF.

This sequence joins TRBV5-1 and TRBJ2-3, with 7 bases that match TRBD2. Unmatched junction bases numbered 7, after V lost 0 bases and J lost 6 bases. Germline CDR1 and CDR2: SGHRS and YFSETQ. The CDR3 consists of 15 residues. CDR3: CASSLEGGPGDTQYF. The CDR3 DNA is TGCGCCAGCAGCTTGGAGGGAGGGCCAGGGGATACGCAGTATTTT.

The chain uses TRBV3-1 (or the pseudogene TRBV3-2) and TRBJ2-7; D remains unclear. Trimming left V 4 bases short and J 6 bases short, with 13 bases between. There are 13 residues in the CDR3. The germline V gene has CDR1 LGHDT and CDR2 YNNKEL (reference sequence). The CDR3, as DNA: TGTGCCAGCAGCCCCGGGCTACCAGCCGAGCAGTACTTC. This gives the protein CASSPGLPAEQYF.

The chain combines TRBV18 with TRBJ2-1; 9 nucleotides agree with TRBD2. There are 16 residues in the CDR3. Germline lookup yields CDR1 KGHSH and CDR2 LQKENI. The trim removed 1 base at V and 6 bases at J, leaving 7 bases unmatched. The CDR3 here is CASSPRIAGVTNEQFF. As DNA, the CDR3 is TGTGCCAGCTCACCACGTATAGCGGGAGTGACCAATGAGCAGTTCTTC.

This chain connects TRBV4-3 to TRBJ2-4; 7 positions match TRBD1. The CDR3 extends over 15 amino acids. Germline CDR1 reads LGHNA; CDR2 reads YSLEER. V lost 4 bases to trimming and J lost 7 bases; unmatched junction nucleotides: 10. CDR3 amino acids: CASSRETGVGNIQYF. The CDR3 DNA reads as TGCGCCAGCAGCCGGGAAACAGGGGTCGGGAACATTCAGTACTTC.

V gene TRBV18 combines with J gene TRBJ1-4, with D hard to call. Germline V gene data show CDR1 as KGHSH and CDR2 as LQKENI. V was shortened by 3 bases and J by 7 bases, with 15 bases between the two germline ends. This CDR3 has 15 amino acids. The CDR3 region is CASSPGPEKGEKLFF. The CDR3 nucleotides read TGTGCCAGCTCACCCGGCCCGGAGAAGGGTGAAAAACTGTTTTTT.

This chain links TRBV12-3 or TRBV12-4 with TRBJ2-2; D is unclear. The length of the CDR3 is 11 residues. V was cut by 3 bases and J by 8 bases, with 4 bases left in between. This CDR3 reads CASSLLGELFF. The DNA of the CDR3 is TGTGCCAGCAGTTTGCTGGGGGAGCTGTTTTTT.

The chain uses TRBV28 and TRBJ1-2, with 11 bases matching TRBD1. The J segment lost 2 bases and the V segment lost 8 bases, leaving 7 bases of the junction unmatched. Germline assignment: CDR1 MDHEN and CDR2 SYDVKM. The CDR3 is 15 residues long. CDR3 DNA sequence: TGTGCCAGCCGCGACCGGACAGGGGGCAACTATGGCTACACCTTC. As protein: CASRDRTGGNYGYTF.

This clone was seen once. The J gene is TRBJ1-5, the V gene TRBV18; 9 bases line up with TRBD1. The CDR3 is made up of 15 amino acids. J was trimmed by 4 bases and V by 2 bases; bases with no gene match: 3. Germline V gene lookup returns CDR1 KGHSH and CDR2 LQKENI. As DNA, the CDR3 is TGTGCCAGCTCACCAACCGGGACAGGGAATCAGCCCCAGCATTTT. This gives the protein CASSPTGTGNQPQHF.

The chain employs TRBV18 and TRBJ1-1; D perhaps matches TRBD1 (5 bases). V was trimmed by 3 bases and J by 2 bases, leaving 13 bases between them. The CDR3 spans 15 residues. The germline V gene has CDR1 KGHSH and CDR2 LQKENI. CDR3 nucleotides: TGTGCCAGCTCACCCGGTTGGGGGGGTAACACTGAAGCTTTCTTT. Translated: CASSPGWGGNTEAFF. Full variable domain (remainder filled in from reference TRBV18 and TRBJ1-1): NAGVMQNPRHLVRRRGQEARLRCSPMKGHSHVYWYRQLPEEGLKFMVYLQKENIIDESGMPKERFSAEFPKEGPSILRIQQVVRGDSAAYFCASSPGWGGNTEAFFGQGTRLTVV.

This chain uses TRBV29-1 with TRBJ1-2, with TRBD1 as a possible D gene (5 bases). CDR3 size: 12 residues. V shed 2 bases and J shed 4 bases, with 8 bases lying between them. Germline V gene lookup returns CDR1 SQVTM and CDR2 ANQGSEA. The CDR3, as DNA: TGCAGCGTTGAACAGGGCGGCTATGGCTACACCTTC. Its translation is CSVEQGGYGYTF.

This chain links TRBV6-5 with TRBJ2-1, with 9 bases lining up with TRBD1. J gave up 12 bases and V 2 bases, and 8 bases lay outside the gene matches. The CDR3 sequence is 14 residues long. Germline loops: CDR1 MNHEY, CDR2 SVGAGI. In nucleotides, the CDR3 is TGTGCCAGCAGTTACGCGACAGGGGGAACTGGGCAGTTCTTC. Protein product: CASSYATGGTGQFF.

The rearrangement uses TRBV27 and TRBJ1-5, with TRBD1 identical over 7 bases. This CDR3 has 14 residues. V lost 6 bases to trimming and J lost 9 bases; unmatched junction nucleotides: 11. CDR1 and CDR2 from the germline V gene are MNHEY and SMNVEV (reference sequence). CDR3 nucleotide sequence: TGTGCCAGCAGCGAACGACAGGGCCCCGGGCCCCAGCATTTT. The encoded protein is CASSERQGPGPQHF.

CDR3 sequence reads: CASSLGTLAYEQYF. As DNA, the CDR3 is TGTGCCAGCAGTTTAGGGACACTAGCCTACGAGCAGTACTTC. This chain uses TRBV28 with TRBJ2-7; possible D gene TRBD1, 6 bases. The CDR3 extends over 14 amino acids. CDR1 and CDR2 (germline): MDHEN, SYDVKM. Between the trimmed V and J ends, which lost 2 bases and 2 bases, there was a span of 10 bases.

This clone was seen only a few times. This chain uses TRBV7-2 with TRBJ1-5; unclear D gene. This CDR3 has 13 residues. Germline V gene lookup returns CDR1 SGHTA and CDR2 FQGNSA. The V end was cut by 1 base, the J end by 6 bases, with 7 bases between. The CDR3 reads CASSLVGAQPQHF. The CDR3 nucleotides are TGTGCCAGCAGCTTAGTAGGTGCTCAGCCCCAGCATTTT.

The rearrangement links TRBV7-9 to TRBJ1-1; no clear D gene. CDR3 size: 14 residues. CDR1 is SEHNR and CDR2 is FQNEAQ in the germline V gene (reference sequence). Trimming took 3 bases from V and 1 from J, leaving 9 bases between them. The CDR3 nucleotides read TGTGCCAGCAGCTTCGTCAGAGAGAACACTGAAGCTTTCTTT. It specifies CASSFVRENTEAFF.

The V call is TRBV18, the J call TRBJ1-2; D unresolved. Trimming left V 3 bases short and J 8 bases short, with 16 bases between. Germline V CDR1 and CDR2: KGHSH, LQKENI. This CDR3 spans 14 amino acids. The CDR3 DNA sequence: TGTGCCAGCTCACCGGCTATACTCGTGGGGGGCTACACCTTC. Translated: CASSPAILVGGYTF. The whole variable domain, remainder taken from reference TRBV18 and TRBJ1-2, is NAGVMQNPRHLVRRRGQEARLRCSPMKGHSHVYWYRQLPEEGLKFMVYLQKENIIDESGMPKERFSAEFPKEGPSILRIQQVVRGDSAAYFCASSPAILVGGYTFGSGTRLTVV.

The chain has TRBV14 and TRBJ1-1; 8 positions match TRBD1. CDR1 is SGHDN, CDR2 FVKESK, per germline. Trimming took 0 bases from V and 2 from J; bases not matched to a gene: 5. The length of the CDR3 is 16 residues. The CDR3 here is CASSQDLGQVNTEAFF. CDR3 bases: TGTGCCAGCAGCCAAGATTTGGGACAGGTTAACACTGAAGCTTTCTTT.

The chain is built from TRBV5-1 and TRBJ2-1; D is ambiguous. The germline gives CDR1 SGHRS, CDR2 YFSETQ. V was pared by 4 bases and J by 14 bases, with 16 bases between. The CDR3 is 12 amino acids. CDR3 DNA sequence: TGCGCCAGCAGCCTGGCCGGACCCATTAAGTTCTTC. This codes for CASSLAGPIKFF.

This clone was counted a single time. The chain couples TRBV5-6 to TRBJ2-2, with D unclear. Per germline, CDR1 SGHDT and CDR2 YYEEEE. Trimming took 0 bases from V and 8 from J, leaving 8 bases between them. CDR3 length: 13 residues. The CDR3 nucleotides are TGTGCCAGCAGCTTGGATCTGGTGGGGGAGCTGTTTTTT. It encodes CASSLDLVGELFF. The entire variable domain, with the rest obtained from reference TRBV5-6 and TRBJ2-2, is as follows: DAGVTQSPTHLIKTRGQQVTLRCSPKSGHDTVSWYQQALGQGPQFIFQYYEEEERQRGNFPDRFSGHQFPNYSSELNVNALLLGDSALYLCASSLDLVGELFFGEGSRLTVL.

The chain employs TRBV2 and TRBJ1-5, with D hard to call. Germline CDR1 SNHLY, CDR2 FYNNEI. Deletions cut 7 bases from V and 4 bases from J, with 11 bases between. CDR3 length: 13 residues. The CDR3 DNA is TGTGCCAGCAACCTGAAGGAGAATCAGCCCCAGCATTTT. This encodes CASNLKENQPQHF.

The V call is TRBV7-9, the J call TRBJ2-1; 7 nucleotides agree with TRBD2. Germline V lookup: CDR1 SEHNR, CDR2 FQNEAQ (reference sequence). The V segment lost 1 base and the J segment 7 bases; nucleotides outside the gene matches: 7. CDR3 length equals 15 residues. For the CDR3, the DNA is TGTGCCAGCAGCTTAGATTTCGCTAGCGGAAATGAGCAGTTCTTC. Its translation: CASSLDFASGNEQFF. The whole variable domain, filled in from reference TRBV7-9 and TRBJ2-1, reads DTGVSQNPRHKITKRGQNVTFRCDPISEHNRLYWYRQTLGQGPEFLTYFQNEAQLEKSRLLSDRFSAERPKGSFSTLEIQRTEQGDSAMYLCASSLDFASGNEQFFGPGTRLTVL.

This clone was picked up one time. The rearrangement links TRBV7-9 to TRBJ2-1; 12 bases align to TRBD2. This CDR3 contains 17 residues. CDR1 is SEHNR and CDR2 is FQNEAQ in the germline V gene (reference sequence). The junction had 14 bases not matched to a gene; V was cut back by 8 bases and J by 6 bases. CDR3: CASLLGGVTSGSNEQFF. The DNA of the CDR3 is TGTGCCAGCCTCCTGGGGGGGGTGACTAGCGGGAGCAATGAGCAGTTCTTC.

The DNA for the CDR3 is TGTGCCAGCAGTGTTGAGACTTATAATTCACCCCTCCACTTT. Amino acids: CASSVETYNSPLHF. The genes are TRBV2 and TRBJ1-6, with D unresolved. V gave up 4 bases and J gave up 4 bases, with 8 bases separating them. This CDR3 spans 14 amino acids. Germline CDR1 reads SNHLY; CDR2 reads FYNNEI.

This chain's CDR3 is CASSLFPGASNQPQHF. In DNA form, the CDR3 reads TGTGCCAGCAGTTTATTTCCGGGGGCGAGTAATCAGCCCCAGCATTTT. The chain recombines TRBV27 with TRBJ1-5; the D gene is possibly TRBD1 (6 bases). Looked up from germline, CDR1 is MNHEY and CDR2 is SMNVEV (reference sequence). This CDR3 is built from 16 residues. With 1 base removed from V and 4 bases from J, the gap between germline ends came to 14 bases.